Listed below are T cell receptor beta chains from one sample, sequenced in a study of post-analysis software for immune sequencing data. TCRdb fed the PCR reads into MiXCR, producing one record per CDR3 protein. This sample has 740,000 or so distinct CDR3 sequences; about 57% occur once, and the top ten carry around 4.5%. Input material: blood. The receptors here all came from a girl aged 10-17 years with multiple sclerosis. The conserved cysteine and the conserved F or W are not part of the CDR3 here. The D gene is left open where the match is weak.

V gene	J gene	D gene	CDR3 protein
TRBV27	TRBJ2-5	-	ASRPSRYQETQY
TRBV19	TRBJ2-7	TRBD2	ASSPGGRPYEQY
TRBV5-1	TRBJ1-1	-	ASSRDLLMNTEAF
TRBV20-1	TRBJ1-5	-	SARDRSGRPQH
TRBV7-2	TRBJ1-6	TRBD1	ASSLRDGTGSYNSPLH
TRBV12-3/TRBV12-4	TRBJ2-5	TRBD2	ASSSTSEETQY
TRBV7-3	TRBJ2-3	-	ASRQTDTQY
TRBV10-3	TRBJ2-7	TRBD1	AISGVTGVSYEQY
TRBV4-1	TRBJ2-3	TRBD2	ASSQEPLTSGRADTQY
TRBV6-1	TRBJ2-5	-	ASSEDGGLEAQY
TRBV29-1	TRBJ2-7	TRBD1	SVEGVQGDEQY
TRBV27	TRBJ2-5	-	ASKDGYQETQY
TRBV29-1	TRBJ2-1	-	SVEAPGRYNEQF
TRBV7-6	TRBJ1-1	-	ASSSSTGNTEAF
TRBV13	-	TRBD1	ASSPRTGSEQY
TRBV5-6	TRBJ2-7	TRBD1	ASTQLGQSYEQY
TRBV10-1	TRBJ2-1	TRBD2	ASSGPAGNEQF
TRBV10-3	TRBJ2-5	-	AISEPPAETQY
TRBV7-9	TRBJ2-7	-	ASSLESFYEQY
TRBV6-5	TRBJ2-5	TRBD1	ASSDRQGSEETQY
TRBV7-3	TRBJ2-3	-	ASSLQGLSTDTQY
TRBV7-3	TRBJ2-1	TRBD2	ASSLITSGGGSNEQF
TRBV10-3	TRBJ2-3	TRBD2	AIRGTSADTQY
TRBV14	TRBJ2-3	TRBD2	ASSVVAGAITDTQY
TRBV3-1	TRBJ2-3	TRBD2	ASSQTSGSTGDTQY
TRBV10-2	TRBJ2-1	-	ATQDFNNNEQF
TRBV9	TRBJ2-1	-	ASSVEGGLIYNEQF
TRBV3-1	TRBJ2-5	-	ASSQARQMYQETQY
TRBV5-1	TRBJ1-1	-	ASSLKGNEAF
TRBV29-1	TRBJ2-3	-	SVLRQGRADTQY
TRBV5-1	TRBJ2-7	-	ASSFTTSPDVEQY
TRBV6-5	TRBJ2-3	TRBD1	ATGQSTDTQY
TRBV7-3	TRBJ1-6	-	ASSAGGGNSPLH
TRBV6-5	TRBJ2-3	TRBD1	ASSYSRTGIPDTQY
TRBV20-1	TRBJ2-7	-	SATTPGSLQY
TRBV20-1	-	TRBD1	SAPDRGRFEQY
TRBV10-3	TRBJ1-2	TRBD1	AISGDRVQANYGYT